This T cell receptor (beta chain) was profiled in a study of blood T cell repertoires in COVID-19. In the study overall: Sources were T cells, B-cell-depleted T cells, or PBMCs; the material itself was cDNA or gDNA.

Method: immunoSEQ multiplex PCR; TCRdb's copy keeps in-frame clones and lacks some. The sample holds 150,000 to 200,000 clones, roughly 85% seen once. V lost 6 bases to trimming and J lost 5 bases, with 16 bases between them. This CDR3 comprises 14 residues. CDR1 and CDR2 from the germline V gene are MDHEN and SYDVKM. The clonotype comes from a human donor with acute or convalescent COVID-19. The donor label of this sample is uncertain. This chain links TRBV28 with TRBJ1-2, with a tentative D call TRBD1 (5 bases). Input material: peripheral blood. The CDR3 DNA reads as TGTGCCAGCAGCCCTGGAAACAGGCTTTATGGCTACACCTTC. Translation: CASSPGNRLYGYTF.